This TCR beta chain was observed in a study of response to subunit inactivated influenza vaccine. Study outcomes and limitations: Every seasonal influenza vaccination brings in few new T cells, the authors suggested.

On this clonotype itself: Its antigen is undetermined.

CDR1 DFQATT and CDR2 SNEGSKA come from the germline V gene (reference sequence). The CDR3 consists of 15 residues. With V trimmed by 0 bases and J by 3 bases, 6 bases remained unmatched. TCRdb independently ran MiXCR on the RT-PCR reads; one entry per CDR3 protein. The sample carries fewer than 800,000 distinct CDR3 sequences, approximately 15% recorded once. Source: PBMCs from blood, taken 11 to 12 days after vaccination. The chain links TRBV20-1 to TRBJ2-7; 9 nucleotides line up with TRBD1. The receptor was derived from a man between 50 and 59 years old who received an inactivated influenza vaccine. CDR3 sequence (DNA): TGCAGTGCTAGAGATCCACAGGGGGCAGTCTACGAGCAGTACTTC. This gives the protein CSARDPQGAVYEQYF.